This section outlines one T cell receptor beta chain sequence together with its context. Its antigen remains undetermined. No base-level quality is on record; no much larger clone is a single base apart. Library preparation used the immunoSEQ multiplex PCR assay. Imported from immuneACCESS, the table was reduced by TCRdb to in-frame sequences with V and J called. These copies leave out some clones; in studies compared against another copy, an unresolved V gene accounts for under half, and the cause of the remainder is not known. This sample is represented by about 80,000 clones; 92% of them were singletons. Approximately 2.5% of the sample is taken by the ten largest. From the cysteine through the phenylalanine, the CDR3 covers 18 amino acids. Of the read, only the CDR3 DNA is kept; its 54 bases are in frame from base 1. Looking up the germline V gene (reference sequence) yields CDR1 SGHNT and CDR2 YYREEE. After removal of 4 bases from V and 3 bases from J, the junction retains 13 bases not matched to a gene.

These data originate in a study of T cell changes during pregnancy in multiple sclerosis (dated by TCRdb to the late 2010s). Broadly, across the study: The study examined how the T cell repertoire changed over the course of pregnancy in women with multiple sclerosis.

The rearrangement combines TRBV5-4 with TRBJ2-2; 9 nucleotides in the junction match TRBD2. The starting material was peripheral blood, obtained before pregnancy. This TCR came from a female donor with multiple sclerosis, enrolled in a pregnancy study. The DNA is as follows: TGTGCCAGCAGCGGAGCGGGAGGTGTTTTGGTGGACACCGGGGAGCTGTTTTTT. The translation is CASSGAGGVLVDTGELFF.